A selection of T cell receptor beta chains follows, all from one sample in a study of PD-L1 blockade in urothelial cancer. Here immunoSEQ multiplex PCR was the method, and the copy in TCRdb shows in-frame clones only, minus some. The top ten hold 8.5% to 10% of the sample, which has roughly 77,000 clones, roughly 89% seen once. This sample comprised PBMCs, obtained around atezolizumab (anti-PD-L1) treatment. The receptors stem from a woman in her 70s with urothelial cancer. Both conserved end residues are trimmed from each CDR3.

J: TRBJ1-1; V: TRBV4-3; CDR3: ASSPEGWDTGGTAF
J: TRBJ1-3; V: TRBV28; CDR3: ATSPPLNSGNTIY
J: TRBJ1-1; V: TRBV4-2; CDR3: ASSQGYDRENTEAF
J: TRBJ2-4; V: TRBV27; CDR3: ASSSSRTSGFKNIQY
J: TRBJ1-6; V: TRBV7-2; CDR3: ASSSTGLNYNSPLH
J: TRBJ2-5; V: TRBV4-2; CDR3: ASSQGEGRKETQY
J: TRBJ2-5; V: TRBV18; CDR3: ASSPQRTDQETQY
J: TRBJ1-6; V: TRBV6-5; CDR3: ASSYGHRGPSPLH
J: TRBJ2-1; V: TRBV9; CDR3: ASSGPLAGGSYNEQF
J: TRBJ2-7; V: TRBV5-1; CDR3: ASSRPGTGPEQY
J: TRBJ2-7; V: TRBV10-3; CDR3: AIGPGLAGEQY
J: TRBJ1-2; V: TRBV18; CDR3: ASSVTGSSNYGYT
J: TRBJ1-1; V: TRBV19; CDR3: ASSKRDRGLTEAF
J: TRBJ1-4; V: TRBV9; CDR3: ASSVATGASEKLF
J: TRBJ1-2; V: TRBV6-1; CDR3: ASSFSGNYGYT
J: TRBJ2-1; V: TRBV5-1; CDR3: ASSPSGGTSYNEQF
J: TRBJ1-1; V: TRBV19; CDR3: ATAGTRDTEAF
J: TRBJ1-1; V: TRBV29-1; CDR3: SGRAQSTEAF
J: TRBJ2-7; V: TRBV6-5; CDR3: ASSSTFYEQY
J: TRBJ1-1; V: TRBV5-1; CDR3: ASRSGQPNTEAF